Below, one T cell receptor beta chain is given with its context. The antigen is unknown. The sample originates from a study of T cells expressing NK-cell markers. In the study overall: Each TCR beta repertoire originated in sorted T cells that were CD3+CD56+NKG2C+, CD3+CD56+NKG2C- or CD3+CD56-NKG2C+. The study, taken as a whole, reports: The study found dominant NKG2C+ clonotypes at about 1.0-7.5% of CD8+ T cells in about six donors. The same clonotypes also predominated in the CD3+CD56-NKG2C+ fraction of a handful of donors.

This CDR3 contains 16 residues. Germline V gives CDR1 SGHRS, CDR2 YFSETQ. 5'RACE template switching built TCR beta cDNA with unique molecular identifiers. TCRdb processed the 5' RACE reads again and assigns one entry to each CDR3 protein, with no DNA. The sample features 300,000 to 450,000 distinct CDR3 sequences, with about 5.2% in its top ten. This TCR derives from a man aged 18 to 69 in good health. Input material: blood T cells: a sorted CD56 or NKG2C T cell subset, CD4+ or CD8+ T cells, or bulk PBMC T cells (not recorded which). The chain combines TRBV5-1 with TRBJ2-1; without DNA, the TCRdb call of TRBD1 cannot be checked. The CDR3 protein is CASSGPGTYSGNEQFF.